The 20 T cell receptor beta chains presented below share a single source sample, sequenced in a study of radiotherapy plus CTLA-4 blockade in lung cancer. Assay used: immunoSEQ multiplex PCR; TCRdb lists only in-frame clones, some missing. In the table there are roughly 110,000 clones, 70% to 85% of which are singletons. The material was peripheral blood, obtained from a patient treated with radiotherapy plus ipilimumab. These TCRs come from a human donor with non-small cell lung cancer that progressed on radiotherapy plus ipilimumab. Some clones in this sample may be carry-over from other donors' samples.

This clone has just a few counts. The gene calls are TRBV7-2 and TRBJ1-2; D perhaps matches TRBD1 (6 bases). This CDR3 region has 15 residues. With 2 bases removed from V and 4 bases from J, the gap between germline ends came to 14 bases. The germline V gene encodes CDR1 SGHTA and CDR2 FQGNSA. Written as DNA, the CDR3 is TGTGCCAGCAGCTTAAGTCAGGGGCATCTCTATGGCTACACCTTC. Protein product: CASSLSQGHLYGYTF.

The V gene is TRBV7-3, the J gene TRBJ2-2, with D possibly matching TRBD1 (5 bases). V was clipped by 4 bases and J by 2 bases, with 8 bases between them. In germline, CDR1 is SGHTA, CDR2 FQGTGA. This CDR3 contains 14 residues. CDR3 nucleotide sequence: TGTGCCAGCAGCTCGACAGTTAACACCGGGGAGCTGTTTTTT. This gives the protein CASSSTVNTGELFF. Drawing the rest from reference TRBV7-3 and TRBJ2-2, the complete variable domain is GAGVSQTPSNKVTEKGKYVELRCDPISGHTALYWYRQSLGQGPEFLIYFQGTGAADDSGLPNDRFFAVRPEGSVSTLKIQRTERGDSAVYLCASSSTVNTGELFFGEGSRLTVL.

The chain couples TRBV30 to TRBJ2-7; no reliable D call. The ends were cut back, 3 bases at V and 4 bases at J, with 7 bases in the middle. The CDR3 is 11 amino acids. Germline CDR1 reads GTSNPN; CDR2 reads SVGIG (reference sequence). CDR3 coding DNA: TGTGCCTGGAGCCGTGGATACGAGCAGTACTTC. Translated, it gives CAWSRGYEQYF.

This clone was recorded a few times. The chain is built from TRBV5-1 and TRBJ2-2; TRBD2 matches at 15 bases. The CDR3 runs 16 residues. Germline V gene lookup returns CDR1 SGHRS and CDR2 YFSETQ. Trimming cost V 5 bases and J 7 bases; bases outside gene matches: 6. CDR3 sequence: CASRPGLAGGIGELFF. CDR3 nucleotides: TGCGCCAGCAGGCCGGGACTAGCGGGGGGCATCGGGGAGCTGTTTTTT. Drawing the rest from reference TRBV5-1 and TRBJ2-2, the complete variable domain is KAGVTQTPRYLIKTRGQQVTLSCSPISGHRSVSWYQQTPGQGLQFLFEYFSETQRNKGNFPGRFSGRQFSNSRSEMNVSTLELGDSALYLCASRPGLAGGIGELFFGEGSRLTVL.

On this clone: This sample includes further DNA sequences coding for the same CDR3. The V gene is TRBV15, the J gene TRBJ2-7; D may be TRBD1 (6 bases). The CDR3 contains 15 residues. V dropped 0 bases and J dropped 4 bases, with 13 bases sitting between them. Per the germline V gene, CDR1 is LNHNV and CDR2 is YYDKDF (reference sequence). The CDR3, as DNA: TGTGCCACCAGCAGAGATCTCGCAGGGGCGTACGAGCAGTACTTC. This translates into CATSRDLAGAYEQYF.

The chain uses TRBV5-4 and TRBJ1-2, with D possibly matching TRBD1 (5 bases). This CDR3 has 14 residues. Germline CDR1 SGHNT, CDR2 YYREEE (reference sequence). V lost 4 bases, J lost 1 base, and 11 bases lay in between. CDR3 loop: CASSPDSLNYGYTF. The CDR3 DNA reads as TGTGCCAGCAGCCCAGACAGCCTTAACTATGGCTACACCTTC.

This clone came up a few times. The chain links TRBV13 to TRBJ1-1, with 7 bases identical to TRBD1. The CDR3 has 15 residues. The germline gives CDR1 PRHDT, CDR2 FYEKMQ (reference sequence). V shed 3 bases and J 4 bases; nucleotides not matched to a gene: 8. CDR3 DNA: TGTGCCAGCAGCTTGTGGACAGGTCGGAGCACTGAAGCTTTCTTT. Translation: CASSLWTGRSTEAFF. The complete variable domain, with remaining parts taken from reference TRBV13 and TRBJ1-1, reads AAGVIQSPRHLIKEKRETATLKCYPIPRHDTVYWYQQGPGQDPQFLISFYEKMQSDKGSIPDRFSAQQFSDYHSELNMSSLELGDSALYFCASSLWTGRSTEAFFGQGTRLTVV.

The CDR3 reads CASSPARAAQYF. Written as DNA, the CDR3 is TGTGCCAGCAGCCCCGCCCGGGCCGCCCAGTACTTC. The chain couples TRBV5-5 to TRBJ2-5; no clear D. This CDR3 has 12 residues. Per germline, CDR1 SGHKS and CDR2 YYEKEE (reference sequence). The V end was cut by 4 bases, the J end by 9 bases, with 13 bases between.

This clone was picked up many times. The rearrangement joins TRBV7-3 to TRBJ1-2; 8 bases are a match to TRBD1. Trimming removed 5 bases from V and 7 bases from J; junction bases left unmatched: 3. The CDR3 totals 12 residues. Germline V gives CDR1 SGHTA, CDR2 FQGTGA. CDR3 sequence reads: CASSQDRVGYTF. The CDR3 bases are TGTGCCAGCAGCCAGGACAGGGTTGGCTACACCTTC.

This sequence joins TRBV2 and TRBJ1-2; D is ambiguous. The CDR3 extends over 13 amino acids. The germline V gene has CDR1 SNHLY and CDR2 FYNNEI. V shed 6 bases and J shed 2 bases, with 10 bases lying between them. As DNA, the CDR3 is TGTGCCAGCAGCTGGGCACAGAACTATGGCTACACCTTC. It specifies CASSWAQNYGYTF.

The V and J genes are TRBV5-1 and TRBJ1-5; perhaps TRBD1 as D (5 bases). The length of the CDR3 is 15 residues. V lost 1 base to trimming and J lost 4 bases, with 12 bases between them. From germline, CDR1 is SGHRS and CDR2 YFSETQ. CDR3 coding DNA: TGCGCCAGCAGCTTGACTGGGGGGGATAATCAGCCCCAGCATTTT. Protein product: CASSLTGGDNQPQHF.

The J gene is TRBJ2-5, the V gene TRBV18, with 12 bases lining up with TRBD1. Germline CDR1 KGHSH, CDR2 LQKENI. The CDR3 runs to 17 residues. With 6 bases clipped from V and 7 bases from J, the junction kept 15 bases outside the gene matches. CDR3 DNA: TGTGCCAGCTCCCTCCTGACCGGGACAGGGGGCGCATCGACCCAGTACTTC. This encodes CASSLLTGTGGASTQYF.

The chain combines TRBV5-5 with TRBJ2-7; TRBD1 might be the D (6 bases). The germline V and J ends were trimmed by 1 base and 4 bases, with 15 bases remaining between them. From germline, CDR1 is SGHKS and CDR2 YYEKEE (reference sequence). This CDR3 spans 15 amino acids. CDR3 bases: TGTGCCAGCAGCTTGAATGAGTGGCAGGGGTACGAGCAGTACTTC. The encoded protein is CASSLNEWQGYEQYF.

V and J are TRBV2 and TRBJ1-5, with D unclear. The length of the CDR3 is 16 residues. The germline V and J ends were trimmed by 5 bases and 0 bases, with 14 bases remaining between them. Per the germline V gene, CDR1 is SNHLY and CDR2 is FYNNEI. The CDR3, as DNA: TGTGCCAGCAGTACGGGCCAGGCCTATAGCAATCAGCCCCAGCATTTT. This gives the protein CASSTGQAYSNQPQHF.

The V call is TRBV5-1, the J call TRBJ2-7, with TRBD2 as a possible D gene (5 bases). V was cut by 4 bases and J by 5 bases, with 22 bases left in between. The germline CDR1 and CDR2 sequences are SGHRS and YFSETQ. CDR3 length: 16 amino acids. The CDR3 DNA sequence: TGCGCCAGCAGCAGTAAGAGGGTTTGGATGTACCACGAGCAGTACTTC. This codes for CASSSKRVWMYHEQYF.

The chain is built from TRBV6-6 and TRBJ1-2, with D unclear. The CDR3 has 12 amino acids. Deletions cut 4 bases from V and 3 bases from J, with 6 bases between. In germline, CDR1 is MNHNY, CDR2 SVGAGI (reference sequence). The CDR3: CASSSVDYGYTF. Here the CDR3 DNA reads TGTGCCAGCAGTTCGGTGGACTATGGCTACACCTTC.

This chain connects TRBV7-9 to TRBJ2-5; D unresolved. This CDR3 has 14 amino acids. Germline V CDR1 and CDR2: SEHNR, FQNEAQ (reference sequence). Trimming stripped 5 bases from V and 0 bases from J, with 10 bases between. The CDR3 here is CASSIGRNQETQYF. CDR3 DNA sequence: TGTGCCAGCAGCATCGGACGGAACCAAGAGACCCAGTACTTC.

V is TRBV9 and J is TRBJ1-2; no definite D call. V lost 0 bases, J lost 7 bases, and 10 bases lay in between. Germline V gene data show CDR1 as SGDLS and CDR2 as YYNGEE. CDR3 length: 13 amino acids. CDR3 bases: TGTGCCAGCAGCGTAGATTCTAATTTTGGCTACACCTTC. It encodes CASSVDSNFGYTF.

This CDR3 reads CASSHGGANYEQYF. CDR3 bases: TGTGCCAGCAGTCACGGGGGGGCCAACTACGAGCAGTACTTC. The chain is built from TRBV6-1 and TRBJ2-7, with TRBD2 identical over 8 bases. The J segment lost 3 bases and the V segment lost 5 bases, leaving 6 bases of the junction unmatched. The germline CDR1 and CDR2 sequences are MNHNS and SASEGT. The CDR3 spans 14 residues.

The genes are TRBV5-1 and TRBJ1-2; TRBD1 agrees at 11 bases. V trimming: 7 bases; J trimming: 3 bases; junction bases outside the gene matches: 14. Germline loops: CDR1 SGHRS, CDR2 YFSETQ. CDR3 size: 17 residues. The CDR3, as DNA: TGCGCCAGCCGGAGAGGAGGACAGGGGGCTAAAGACTATGGCTACACCTTC. This encodes CASRRGGQGAKDYGYTF.